One and the same sample provided the 25 T cell receptor beta chains below, sequenced in a study of cytomegalovirus exposure and HLA in healthy donors. Clones were sequenced by immunoSEQ multiplex PCR, and TCRdb holds only the in-frame ones, with some missing. The table lists fewer than 300,000 clones, around nine tenths of them singletons. Input material: PBMCs. These receptors were collected from a woman younger than 30 in good health and CMV-seronegative.

V usage is TRBV27 and J usage is TRBJ2-7; 9 nucleotides agree with TRBD1. This CDR3 is 15 amino acids long. Germline CDR1 reads MNHEY; CDR2 reads SMNVEV (reference sequence). The junction had 6 bases not matched to a gene; V was cut back by 3 bases and J by 3 bases. As DNA, the CDR3 is TGTGCCAGCAGTTTCAGATGGACAGGGGTCTACGAGCAGTACTTC. Protein: CASSFRWTGVYEQYF.

The chain is built from TRBV4-1 and TRBJ2-1, with D uncertain. In germline, CDR1 is MGHRA, CDR2 YSYEKL. Trimming removed 4 bases from V and 8 bases from J, with 9 bases in between. The CDR3 length is 12 residues. CDR3 DNA: TGCGCCAGCAGCCCAAACTCGGATGAGCAGTTCTTC. It codes for CASSPNSDEQFF.

The V call is TRBV6-5, the J call TRBJ2-6, with a possible D match to TRBD2 (6 bases). CDR1 and CDR2 (germline): MNHEY, SVGAGI. The CDR3 spans 15 residues. V gave up 4 bases and J gave up 3 bases, with 10 bases separating them. The CDR3 here is CASSSGDGGANVLTF. As DNA, the CDR3 is TGTGCCAGCAGTTCGGGGGATGGTGGGGCCAACGTCCTGACTTTC.

This clone was observed a single time. This chain links TRBV6-4 with TRBJ2-1, with 14 nucleotides matching TRBD2. The CDR3 spans 14 residues. Germline trimming cut 6 bases from V and 5 bases from J; bases unmatched to any gene: 0. Germline-derived CDR1 and CDR2 are MRHNA and SNTAGT. CDR3 coding DNA: TGTGCCAGCAGGGGACTAGCGGGAGACAATGAGCAGTTCTTC. Translation: CASRGLAGDNEQFF.

The V gene is TRBV7-2, the J gene TRBJ1-5, with D perhaps TRBD1 (5 bases). The germline V and J ends were trimmed by 5 bases and 0 bases, with 11 bases remaining between them. Germline V gene sequence: CDR1 SGHTA, CDR2 FQGNSA. This CDR3 has 15 amino acids. Here the CDR3 DNA reads TGTGCCAGCAGCCCCCACGGGGGTAGCAATCAGCCCCAGCATTTT. It specifies CASSPHGGSNQPQHF.

The chain joins TRBV28 to TRBJ1-5, with 7 positions matching TRBD1. This CDR3 contains 16 residues. J gave up 3 bases and V 6 bases, and 11 bases lay outside the gene matches. Germline V gene lookup returns CDR1 MDHEN and CDR2 SYDVKM. The CDR3 loop reads CASRPRQGTSNQPQHF. CDR3 sequence (DNA): TGTGCCAGCAGACCCCGACAGGGAACCTCCAATCAGCCCCAGCATTTT.

This chain links TRBV15 with TRBJ1-1; 8 bases are shared with TRBD1. After removal of 1 base from V and 7 bases from J, the junction contained 8 bases not matched to a gene. Germline V gene data show CDR1 as LNHNV and CDR2 as YYDKDF (reference sequence). The CDR3 is 15 amino acids. The CDR3 loop is CATSRAGQAEHEAFF. DNA for the CDR3: TGTGCCACCAGCAGAGCGGGACAGGCAGAACATGAAGCTTTCTTT. The entire variable domain, with the rest obtained from reference TRBV15 and TRBJ1-1, is as follows: DAMVIQNPRYQVTQFGKPVTLSCSQTLNHNVMYWYQQKSSQAPKLLFHYYDKDFNNEADTPDNFQSRRPNTSFCFLDIRSPGLGDTAMYLCATSRAGQAEHEAFFGQGTRLTVV.

V usage is TRBV2 and J usage is TRBJ1-2; TRBD1 agrees at 9 bases. CDR3 length: 15 amino acids. Trimming took 6 bases from V and 8 from J; bases not matched to a gene: 13. CDR1 is SNHLY and CDR2 is FYNNEI in the germline V gene. The CDR3 nucleotides read TGTGCCAGCAGGTCCCGGGACAGGGACAGCAAAGGCTACACCTTC. As protein: CASRSRDRDSKGYTF.

The rearrangement joins TRBV30 to TRBJ1-6, with a weak D call TRBD1 (6 bases). This CDR3 has 19 amino acids. Trimming cost V 2 bases and J 0 bases, with 20 bases left between them. Germline V gene sequence: CDR1 GTSNPN, CDR2 SVGIG (reference sequence). Here the CDR3 DNA reads TGTGCCTGGAGTCCTAGGGGACCGGGGACAAACTCCTATAATTCACCCCTCCACTTT. This translates into CAWSPRGPGTNSYNSPLHF. Together with reference TRBV30 and TRBJ1-6, the CDR3 gives the full variable domain: SQTIHQWPATLVQPVGSPLSLECTVEGTSNPNLYWYRQAAGRGLQLLFYSVGIGQISSEVPQNLSASRPQDRQFILSSKKLLLSDSGFYLCAWSPRGPGTNSYNSPLHFGNGTRLTVT.

Worth noting for this clone: An end of the junction does not agree with germline; a read error may underlie this. This chain uses TRBV7-7 with TRBJ2-1; 9 nucleotides match TRBD2. Germline V lookup: CDR1 SSHAT, CDR2 FNYEAQ (reference sequence). The CDR3 is 14 residues long. The CDR3 is CASSRAGGTNEQFF. The CDR3 DNA reads TGTGCTAGCAGTAGAGCGGGAGGTACCAATGAGCAGTTCTTC.

This chain connects TRBV18 to TRBJ2-7, with no clear D. CDR3 length: 17 residues. V lost 2 bases and J lost 3, with 20 bases in between. Germline-derived CDR1 and CDR2 are KGHSH and LQKENI. The CDR3 bases are TGTGCCAGCTCACCAGGGTTACGGAACAGTGGCTACTACGAGCAGTACTTC. Amino acid sequence: CASSPGLRNSGYYEQYF.

This clone was found once. The chain couples TRBV7-9 to TRBJ2-3; the D gene is possibly TRBD1 (6 bases). Germline values: CDR1 SEHNR, CDR2 FQNEAQ (reference sequence). The CDR3 consists of 14 residues. V dropped 6 bases and J dropped 4 bases, with 14 bases sitting between them. CDR3 DNA sequence: TGTGCCAGCAGTCCTTTACAGGGCGCAGATACGCAGTATTTT. Its translation: CASSPLQGADTQYF.

V is TRBV28 and J is TRBJ2-2; 7 positions match TRBD1. The CDR3 totals 15 residues. Germline V gene lookup returns CDR1 MDHEN and CDR2 SYDVKM. V shed 6 bases, J shed 5 bases, and the junction held 9 bases outside the gene matches. The CDR3: CASSRDRVRTGELFF. CDR3 nucleotides: TGTGCCAGCAGCCGAGACAGGGTCAGAACCGGGGAGCTGTTTTTT.

V and J are TRBV18 and TRBJ1-5, with D possibly TRBD1 on 6 matching bases. Between the trimmed V and J ends, which lost 4 bases and 4 bases, there was a span of 11 bases. The CDR3 loop spans 14 amino acids. Germline V CDR1 and CDR2: KGHSH, LQKENI. As DNA, the CDR3 is TGTGCCAGCTCACGACAGGACATAAATCAGCCCCAGCATTTT. Translation gives CASSRQDINQPQHF. The complete variable domain, with remaining parts taken from reference TRBV18 and TRBJ1-5, reads NAGVMQNPRHLVRRRGQEARLRCSPMKGHSHVYWYRQLPEEGLKFMVYLQKENIIDESGMPKERFSAEFPKEGPSILRIQQVVRGDSAAYFCASSRQDINQPQHFGDGTRLSIL.

The chain uses TRBV5-1 and TRBJ2-2; TRBD2 matches 12 bases. The CDR3 covers 17 residues. Trimming at V came to 2 bases and at J to 7 bases, leaving 9 bases not matched to a gene. Germline CDR1 SGHRS, CDR2 YFSETQ. The DNA of the CDR3 is TGCGCCAGCAGCTTATTTACTAGCGGGAGGACGATCGGGGAGCTGTTTTTT. Translated, it gives CASSLFTSGRTIGELFF.

V gene TRBV7-8 combines with J gene TRBJ2-3; 8 nucleotides line up with TRBD2. CDR1 and CDR2 from the germline V gene are SGHVS and FQNEAQ. V was pared by 0 bases and J by 4 bases, with 15 bases of the junction left unmatched. The CDR3 has 19 residues. In nucleotides, the CDR3 is TGTGCCAGCAGCTTAGCGGCCAACACCGGGACTAGTCGAGCAGATACGCAGTATTTT. This gives the protein CASSLAANTGTSRADTQYF.

V is TRBV27 and J is TRBJ2-7; 7 bases are shared with TRBD1. Germline trimming cut 6 bases from V and 0 bases from J; bases unmatched to any gene: 8. The length of the CDR3 is 15 residues. The germline V gene has CDR1 MNHEY and CDR2 SMNVEV (reference sequence). The CDR3 spells CASRRTGASSYEQYF. CDR3 nucleotides: TGTGCCAGCAGGCGTACAGGGGCCAGCTCCTACGAGCAGTACTTC.

The V call is TRBV15, the J call TRBJ1-4, with a possible D match to TRBD1 (6 bases). Germline values: CDR1 LNHNV, CDR2 YYDKDF (reference sequence). V lost 1 base and J lost 4, with 10 bases in between. This CDR3 is built from 15 residues. The CDR3 reads CATSRVGQNNEKLFF. The CDR3 DNA reads as TGTGCCACCAGCAGAGTCGGACAGAATAATGAAAAACTGTTTTTT.

The chain joins TRBV21-1 to TRBJ2-4; the listed D gene, TRBD1, was not tested against the DNA. TRBV21-1 has pseudogene status. CDR3 length equals 15 residues. The CDR3 bases are TGTGCCAGCAGCCGACCTGGGGGCGGCAAAAACATTCAGTACTTC. Its protein product is CASSRPGGGKNIQYF.

The V call is TRBV5-6, the J call TRBJ2-7; 10 bases map to TRBD1. Germline V gives CDR1 SGHDT, CDR2 YYEEEE. This CDR3 contains 15 residues. V shed 4 bases and J 5 bases; nucleotides not matched to a gene: 9. CDR3 DNA sequence: TGTGCCAGCAGCGACAGGGGGCGCTTTGCAGACGAGCAGTACTTC. It specifies CASSDRGRFADEQYF.

The CDR3 loop is CASRGLDYEQYF. The CDR3 DNA sequence: TGCGCCAGCAGGGGACTTGACTACGAGCAGTACTTC. J is TRBJ2-7 and V is TRBV5-1, with a possible D match to TRBD2 (6 bases). Trimming shortened V by 5 bases and J by 3 bases, and 9 bases separated the two germline ends. CDR1 and CDR2 (germline): SGHRS, YFSETQ. The CDR3 consists of 12 residues.

This clone has only one observation. The V call is TRBV12-5, the J call TRBJ1-1; D may be TRBD1 (5 bases). V was clipped by 6 bases and J by 6 bases, with 23 bases between them. This CDR3 has 16 residues. The germline gives CDR1 LGHNT, CDR2 FRNRAP. CDR3 in amino acids: CASGSTRGEARAEAFF. As DNA, the CDR3 is TGTGCTAGTGGCTCTACTCGGGGGGAAGCAAGGGCTGAAGCTTTCTTT.

In its sample, this clone was seen a few times. V is TRBV4-2 and J is TRBJ1-5; possibly TRBD1 for D (5 bases). Trimming cost V 4 bases and J 7 bases, with 11 bases left between them. CDR1 is LGHNA, CDR2 YNFKEQ, per germline. This CDR3 has 13 amino acids. The CDR3 here is CASSPDWTQPQHF. The CDR3 nucleotides read TGTGCCAGCAGCCCCGACTGGACACAGCCCCAGCATTTT.

V is TRBV2 and J is TRBJ2-1; perhaps TRBD1 as D (6 bases). This CDR3 has 13 amino acids. Germline CDR1 SNHLY, CDR2 FYNNEI. Trimming cost V 8 bases and J 9 bases, with 17 bases left between them. The CDR3 protein is CASFLMGAGEQFF. The CDR3 DNA reads TGTGCCAGCTTCCTTATGGGGGCAGGTGAGCAGTTCTTC.

CDR3 sequence reads: CASSLASSGITSTDTQYF. CDR3 nucleotides: TGCGCCAGCAGCTTGGCTTCTAGCGGGATCACTAGCACAGATACGCAGTATTTT. The rearrangement uses TRBV5-1 and TRBJ2-3; TRBD2 aligns across 9 bases. Germline values: CDR1 SGHRS, CDR2 YFSETQ. This CDR3 is built from 18 residues. Unmatched junction bases numbered 8, after V lost 0 bases and J lost 0 bases.